This note documents a single TCR beta chain sequence. Its antigen is still unknown. Per-nucleotide qualities are absent, and no much larger clonotype sits a single base away. TCRbeta CDR3 regions were amplified from genomic DNA using the immunoSEQ Assay, a bias-controlled multiplex PCR. As for the original processing: The number of nucleated cells in each sample was estimated from the amplification of reference gene primers within the assay. To quantify the absolute abundance of each unique TCRbeta CDR3 rearrangement, sequence reads were collapsed and filtered. For each sample, productive Simpson clonality was calculated as the square root of Simpson's diversity index over productive rearrangements. TCRdb retrieved this table from immuneACCESS and kept in-frame rearrangements only. Not all clones are present; in checked studies, unresolved V genes account for under half, and no reason is known for the remainder. V and J calls and clone size are those listed in that table; D and trimming were worked out from the DNA. Counted in this sample were tens of thousands of clones; 85% of them appeared once. The top ten hold 5% to 7% of the sample.

Collaborating institutions collected whole blood in K2EDTA tubes following their own protocols. Collaborator samples were shipped for TCRbeta analysis as frozen whole blood, isolated PBMCs, or DNA extracted from either sample type. The source of the sample is a study of blood T cell repertoires in COVID-19 (TCRdb year 2020). Broadly, across the study: Samples from collaborators originated in the United States, Italy and Spain and spanned both the acute and convalescent phases of COVID-19. The material from the prospective study consisted of cDNA or gDNA derived from T cells, B-cell-depleted T cells, or PBMCs. Subjects who had been exposed to COVID-19, were actively infected with it, or had recovered from it provided the deeply sampled blood TCRbeta repertoires that made up the dataset. Sample metadata almost always included a de-identified subject ID, COVID-19 status, age in years and sex. Where available, HLA class I and class II types were taken from metadata supplied by the sample provider and were not determined by assay-based typing. The repertoires were made available in a free public database intended to serve as a resource for research on the immune response to SARS-CoV-2. Samples came from the ongoing ImmuneRACE study (first 160 participants) plus 1,254 subjects from 6 global collaborators.

Germline trimming amounts to 5 bases on V and 6 bases on J, with 4 as the count of junction bases outside the gene matches. The germline V gene (reference sequence) provides CDR1 MNHEY and CDR2 SMNVEV. Inclusive of the bounding cysteine and phenylalanine, the CDR3 is 12 residues long. Here the CDR3 DNA is all that survives: 36 bases in frame from base 1. The full study reports these points: How much clinical and demographic metadata was included differed by source and by participant, and the metadata was provided uncurated.

Sequencing used peripheral blood. The clonotype was recovered from a man aged 45 to 65 with active COVID-19. The rearranged chain carries TRBV27 and TRBJ2-7; 7 central bases correspond to TRBD2. The DNA sequence is as follows: TGTGCCAGCAGTGCTACTAGCGCCGAGCAGTACTTC. This yields the protein CASSATSAEQYF.